Sequencing of this TCR beta chain was carried out in a study of response to subunit inactivated influenza vaccine. Study findings and constraints: The study's authors posited that every seasonal influenza vaccination enlists few new T cells.

In this sample, this clonotype turned up a few times. What it recognizes is unknown. MiXCR was run by TCRdb on the RT-PCR reads, yielding one entry per CDR3 protein. The profile shows some 640,000 distinct CDR3 sequences, approximately 15% of them singletons. The source material was PBMCs from blood, sampled 14 to 15 days before vaccination. This clonotype was obtained from a man in his fifties who received an inactivated influenza vaccine.

For the CDR3, the DNA is TGCAGCGTTTCTGGAGCCACAACCGGGGCCGGGGAGCTGTTTTTT. Amino acids: CSVSGATTGAGELFF. The rearrangement joins TRBV29-1 to TRBJ2-2; a possible D gene is TRBD2 (5 bases). The CDR3 is made up of 15 amino acids. Germline CDR1 reads SQVTM; CDR2 reads ANQGSEA. Trimming stripped 5 bases from V and 6 bases from J, with 19 bases between.